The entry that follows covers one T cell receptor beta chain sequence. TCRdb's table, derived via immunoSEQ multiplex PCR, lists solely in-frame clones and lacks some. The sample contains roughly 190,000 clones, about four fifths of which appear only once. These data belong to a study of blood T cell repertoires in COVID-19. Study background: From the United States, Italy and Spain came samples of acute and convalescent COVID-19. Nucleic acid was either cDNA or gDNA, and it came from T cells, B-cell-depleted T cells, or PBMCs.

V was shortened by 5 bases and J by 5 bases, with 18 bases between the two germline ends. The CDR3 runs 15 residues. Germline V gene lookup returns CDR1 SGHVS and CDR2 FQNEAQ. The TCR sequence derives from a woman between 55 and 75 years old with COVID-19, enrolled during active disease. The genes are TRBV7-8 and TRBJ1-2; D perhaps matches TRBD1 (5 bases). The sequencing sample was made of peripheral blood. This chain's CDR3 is CASSPRGLSSYGYTF. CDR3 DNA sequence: TGTGCCAGCAGCCCCCGGGGACTAAGCTCGTATGGCTACACCTTC.